Listed here is a single T cell receptor beta chain. As yet, its antigen is unknown. The source of the sample is a study of T cell responses to AZD1222 COVID-19 vaccine. The study's findings and limits: Clonal diversity was possibly underestimated, and the donors were mostly white British, with more females.

The germline gives CDR1 LNHDA, CDR2 SQIVND (reference sequence). The CDR3 consists of 16 residues. Germline trimming cut 4 bases from V and 3 bases from J; bases unmatched to any gene: 8. Assay used: immunoSEQ multiplex PCR; TCRdb lists only in-frame clones, some missing. The data show about 210,000 clones, with about 94% seen just once and about 1.5% held by the top ten. The sample in question was peripheral blood, obtained 28 days after the second dose of the MenACWY control vaccine. This sequence joins TRBV19 and TRBJ1-4; TRBD1 matches at 7 bases. This TCR was sampled from an adult who received the MenACWY meningococcal vaccine as a control. CDR3 in DNA: TGTGCCAGTAGTACCCCACAGGGGTCGGCTAATGAAAAACTGTTTTTT. Translation: CASSTPQGSANEKLFF.